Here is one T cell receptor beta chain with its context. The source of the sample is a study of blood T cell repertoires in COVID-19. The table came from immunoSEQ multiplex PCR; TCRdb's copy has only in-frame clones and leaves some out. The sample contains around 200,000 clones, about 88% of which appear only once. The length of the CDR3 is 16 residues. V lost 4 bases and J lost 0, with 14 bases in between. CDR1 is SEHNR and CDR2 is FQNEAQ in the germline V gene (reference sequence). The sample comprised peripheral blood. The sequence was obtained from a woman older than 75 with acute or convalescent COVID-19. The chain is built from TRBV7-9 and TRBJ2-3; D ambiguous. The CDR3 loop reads CASSYGVAGSTDTQYF. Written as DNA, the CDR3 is TGTGCCAGCAGCTATGGCGTAGCTGGGAGCACAGATACGCAGTATTTT.